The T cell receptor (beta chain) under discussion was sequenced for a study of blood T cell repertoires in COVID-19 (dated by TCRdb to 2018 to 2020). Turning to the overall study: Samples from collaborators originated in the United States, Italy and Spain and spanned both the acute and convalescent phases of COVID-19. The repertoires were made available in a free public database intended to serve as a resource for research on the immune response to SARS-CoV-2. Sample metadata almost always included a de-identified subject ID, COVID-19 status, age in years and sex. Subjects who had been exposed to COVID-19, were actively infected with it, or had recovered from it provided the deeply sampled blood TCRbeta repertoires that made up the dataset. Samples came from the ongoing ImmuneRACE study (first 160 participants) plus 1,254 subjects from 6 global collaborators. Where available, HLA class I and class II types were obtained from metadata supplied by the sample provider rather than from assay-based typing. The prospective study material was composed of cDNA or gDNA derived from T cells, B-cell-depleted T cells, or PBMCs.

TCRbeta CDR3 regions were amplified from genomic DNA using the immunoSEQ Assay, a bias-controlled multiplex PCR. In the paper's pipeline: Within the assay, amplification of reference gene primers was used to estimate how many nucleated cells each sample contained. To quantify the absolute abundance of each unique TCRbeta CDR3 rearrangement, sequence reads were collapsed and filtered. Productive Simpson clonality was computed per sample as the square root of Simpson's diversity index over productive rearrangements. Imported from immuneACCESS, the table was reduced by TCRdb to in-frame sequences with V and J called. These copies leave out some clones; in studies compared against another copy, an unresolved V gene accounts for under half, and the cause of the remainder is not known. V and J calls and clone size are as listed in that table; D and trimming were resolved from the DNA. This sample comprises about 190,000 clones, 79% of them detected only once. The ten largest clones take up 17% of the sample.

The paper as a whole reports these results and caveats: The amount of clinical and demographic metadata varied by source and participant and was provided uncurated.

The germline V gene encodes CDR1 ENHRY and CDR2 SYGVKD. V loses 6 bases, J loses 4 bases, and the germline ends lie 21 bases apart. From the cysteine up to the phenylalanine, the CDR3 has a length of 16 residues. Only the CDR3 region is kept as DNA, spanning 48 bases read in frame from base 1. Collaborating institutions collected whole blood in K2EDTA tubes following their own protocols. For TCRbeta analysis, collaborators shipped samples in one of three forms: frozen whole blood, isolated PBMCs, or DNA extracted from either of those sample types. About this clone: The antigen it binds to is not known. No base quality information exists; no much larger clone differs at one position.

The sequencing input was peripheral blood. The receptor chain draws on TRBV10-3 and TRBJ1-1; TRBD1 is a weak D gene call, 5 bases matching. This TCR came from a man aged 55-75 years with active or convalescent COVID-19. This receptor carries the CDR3 CAIRTPGLDRGTEAFF. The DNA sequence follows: TGTGCCATCAGAACGCCGGGACTTGACCGGGGCACTGAAGCTTTCTTT.